This T cell receptor (beta chain) was observed in a study of untreated major depressive disorder. This CDR3 spans 15 amino acids. V gave up 4 bases and J gave up 0 bases, with 13 bases separating them. The study, taken as a whole, reports: Depressed patients' CD4+ T cells carried increased TRBV05-01 (Vbeta 5.1) usage versus control CD4+ T cells.

Every depressed patient was matched in pairs with a non-depressed control on sex, age, current smoking status and body mass index. Enrichment usually gave approximately 95% pure CD4+ T cells. Method: immunoSEQ multiplex PCR; TCRdb's copy keeps in-frame clones and lacks some. The data hold under 15,000 clones, with approximately 90% observed a single time. A word on this clone: Its antigen is undetermined.

The sample comprised CD4+ T cells from PBMCs. V is TRBV5-7 and J is TRBJ2-5; D is perhaps TRBD2 (5 bases). TRBV5-7 is known as an ORF, though its function is uncertain. The clonotype comes from a woman between 25 and 40 years old with major depressive disorder. The CDR3 loop is CASSPHSSYQETQYF. CDR3 bases: TGTGCCAGCAGCCCCCATTCTAGCTACCAAGAGACCCAGTACTTC.